This T cell receptor beta chain was profiled in a study of blood T cell repertoires in COVID-19. Across the whole study: T cells, B-cell-depleted T cells, or PBMCs supplied cDNA or gDNA.

As originally analysed: Estimation of nucleated cell counts relied on the amplification of reference gene primers. The repertoire was sequenced with immunoSEQ multiplex PCR; TCRdb's copy has only in-frame clones and lacks some. V and J calls and clone size come straight from that table; D and trimming were deduced from the DNA. The table has about 70,000 clones, approximately 88% seen once. The V segment lost 7 bases and the J segment 4 bases; nucleotides outside the gene matches: 19. The CDR3 totals 18 residues. From germline, CDR1 is LNHDA and CDR2 SQIVND (reference sequence). Sequencing input: peripheral blood. The V call is TRBV19, the J call TRBJ1-5; 7 bases line up with TRBD1. The source is a human donor in a cohort sampled during active COVID-19. CDR3 region: CASTKGRGGAWVNQPQHF. CDR3 nucleotide sequence: TGTGCCAGTACCAAGGGGAGAGGGGGCGCATGGGTTAATCAGCCCCAGCATTTT.